The following is a T cell receptor (beta chain) sequence with its context. This specimen belongs to a study of blood T cell repertoires in COVID-19. Overall study context: COVID-19 samples, acute and convalescent, were from the United States, Italy and Spain.

The V gene's germline CDR1 is SNHLY and CDR2 FYNNEI. Trimming stripped 8 bases from V and 1 base from J, with 4 bases between. This CDR3 is built from 11 residues. In the original processing: Amplification of reference gene primers was used by the study to estimate nucleated cell counts. Generated by immunoSEQ multiplex PCR, the TCRdb table keeps only in-frame clones and is missing some. V and J calls and clone size come straight from that table; D and trimming were deduced from the DNA. The sample holds 140,000 to 150,000 clones; around 84% are singletons and the top ten take approximately 4.6%. Sequencing was carried out using peripheral blood. V gene TRBV2 combines with J gene TRBJ2-3, with D unresolved. The receptor was derived from a human donor in a cohort sampled during active COVID-19. This chain's CDR3 is CASGRTDTQYF. Here the CDR3 DNA reads TGTGCCAGCGGCCGCACAGATACGCAGTATTTT. Complete variable domain (other parts from reference TRBV2 and TRBJ2-3): EPEVTQTPSHQVTQMGQEVILRCVPISNHLYFYWYRQILGQKVEFLVSFYNNEISEKSEIFDDQFSVERPDGSNFTLKIRSTKLEDSAMYFCASGRTDTQYFGPGTRLTVL.